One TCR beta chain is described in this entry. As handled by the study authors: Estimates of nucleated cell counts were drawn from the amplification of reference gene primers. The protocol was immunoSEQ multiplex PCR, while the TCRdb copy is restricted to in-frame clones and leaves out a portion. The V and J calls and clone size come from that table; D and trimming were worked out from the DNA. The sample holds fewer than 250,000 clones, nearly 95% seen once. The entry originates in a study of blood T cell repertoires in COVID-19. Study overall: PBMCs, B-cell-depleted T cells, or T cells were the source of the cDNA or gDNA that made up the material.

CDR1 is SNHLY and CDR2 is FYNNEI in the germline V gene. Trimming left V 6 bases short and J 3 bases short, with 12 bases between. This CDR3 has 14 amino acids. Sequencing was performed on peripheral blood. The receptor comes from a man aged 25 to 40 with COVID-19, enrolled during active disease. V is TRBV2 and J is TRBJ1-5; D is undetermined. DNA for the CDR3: TGTGCCAGCAGGAGGGAAAGTTCCAATCAGCCCCAGCATTTT. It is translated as CASRRESSNQPQHF. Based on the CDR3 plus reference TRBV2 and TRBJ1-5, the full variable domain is EPEVTQTPSHQVTQMGQEVILRCVPISNHLYFYWYRQILGQKVEFLVSFYNNEISEKSEIFDDQFSVERPDGSNFTLKIRSTKLEDSAMYFCASRRESSNQPQHFGDGTRLSIL.